The sequence of this T cell receptor (beta chain) was determined in a study of T cells in Graves' hyperthyroidism and ophthalmopathy. General study points: Most expanded thyroid clonotypes above 0.001 recurred in blood. A model of 13 V-J pairs discriminated ophthalmopathy from stable hyperthyroidism. A median 6.5 months before onset, the model predicted ophthalmopathy.

Points on this clonotype: Its target is not known. Germline and junction disagree at one end, which may indicate a read error.

The study included ophthalmopathy patients with Clinical Activity Score at least 3, NOSPECS grade at least 4 and duration under 3 months. Regions amplified from RNA transcripts were the TCR beta CDR3 regions. With the HTBI primer set, the TCR CDR3 went through a first round of RT-PCR. TCRdb independently ran MiXCR on the multiplex PCR reads; one entry per CDR3 protein. The repertoire holds about 600,000 distinct CDR3 sequences, with about a sixth as singletons. Sequencing was carried out using blood. This receptor was taken from a woman aged 40-49 years with Graves' ophthalmopathy.

For the CDR3, the DNA is TGTGCCAGCAGGATGGACAGGTCAACTAATGAAAAACTGCTTTTT. Amino acid sequence: CASRMDRSTNEKLLF. The chain combines TRBV6-1 with TRBJ1-4, with 7 nucleotides matching TRBD1. Germline V gene lookup returns CDR1 MNHNS and CDR2 SASEGT. The CDR3 sequence is 15 residues long.